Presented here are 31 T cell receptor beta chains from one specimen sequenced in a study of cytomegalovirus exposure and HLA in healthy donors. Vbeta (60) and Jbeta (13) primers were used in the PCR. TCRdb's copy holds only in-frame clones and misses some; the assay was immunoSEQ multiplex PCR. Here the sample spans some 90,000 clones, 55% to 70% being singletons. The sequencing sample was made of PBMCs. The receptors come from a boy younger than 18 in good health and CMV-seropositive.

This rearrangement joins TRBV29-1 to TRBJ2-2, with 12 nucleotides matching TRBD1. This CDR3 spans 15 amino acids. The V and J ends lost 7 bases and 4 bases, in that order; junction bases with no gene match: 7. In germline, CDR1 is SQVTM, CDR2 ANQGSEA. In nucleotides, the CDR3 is TGCAGCGGAACCGGGACAGGGGGCTCCACCGGGGAGCTGTTTTTT. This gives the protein CSGTGTGGSTGELFF.

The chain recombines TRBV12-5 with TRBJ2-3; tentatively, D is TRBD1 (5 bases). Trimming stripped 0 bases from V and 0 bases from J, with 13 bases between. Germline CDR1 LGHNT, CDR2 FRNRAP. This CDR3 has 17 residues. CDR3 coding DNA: TGTGCTAGTGGTTTGGTACCCCCAGGGATGAGCACAGATACGCAGTATTTT. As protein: CASGLVPPGMSTDTQYF.

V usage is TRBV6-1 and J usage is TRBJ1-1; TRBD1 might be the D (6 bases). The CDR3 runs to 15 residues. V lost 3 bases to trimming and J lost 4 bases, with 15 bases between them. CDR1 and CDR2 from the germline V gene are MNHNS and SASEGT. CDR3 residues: CASSEDQGSGTEAFF. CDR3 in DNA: TGTGCCAGCAGTGAGGACCAGGGGTCGGGCACTGAAGCTTTCTTT.

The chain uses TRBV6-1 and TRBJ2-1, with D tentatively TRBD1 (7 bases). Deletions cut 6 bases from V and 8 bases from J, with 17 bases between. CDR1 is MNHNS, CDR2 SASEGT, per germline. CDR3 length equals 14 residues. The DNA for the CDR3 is TGTGCCAGCAGATCCAGGGGGGCAAGGGATGAGCAGTTCTTC. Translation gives CASRSRGARDEQFF.

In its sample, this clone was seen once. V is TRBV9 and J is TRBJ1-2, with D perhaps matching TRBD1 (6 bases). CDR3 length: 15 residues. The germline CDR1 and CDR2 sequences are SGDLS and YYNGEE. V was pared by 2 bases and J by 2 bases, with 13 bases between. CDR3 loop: CASSVNRENNYGYTF. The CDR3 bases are TGTGCCAGCAGCGTGAACAGGGAGAACAACTATGGCTACACCTTC.

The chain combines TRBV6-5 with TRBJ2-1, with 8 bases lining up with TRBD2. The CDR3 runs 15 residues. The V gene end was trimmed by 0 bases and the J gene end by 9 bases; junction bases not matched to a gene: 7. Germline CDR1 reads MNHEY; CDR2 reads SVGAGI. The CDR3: CASSYSTGGASEQFF. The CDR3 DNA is TGTGCCAGCAGTTACTCGACCGGGGGGGCTAGTGAGCAGTTCTTC.

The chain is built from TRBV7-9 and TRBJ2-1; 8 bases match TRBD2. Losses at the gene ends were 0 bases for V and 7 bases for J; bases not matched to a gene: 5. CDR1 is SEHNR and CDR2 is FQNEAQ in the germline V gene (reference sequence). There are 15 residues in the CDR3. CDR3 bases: TGTGCCAGCAGCTTAGCCGGGACTAGGATGAATGAGCAGTTCTTC. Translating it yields CASSLAGTRMNEQFF. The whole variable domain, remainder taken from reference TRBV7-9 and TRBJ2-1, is DTGVSQNPRHKITKRGQNVTFRCDPISEHNRLYWYRQTLGQGPEFLTYFQNEAQLEKSRLLSDRFSAERPKGSFSTLEIQRTEQGDSAMYLCASSLAGTRMNEQFFGPGTRLTVL.

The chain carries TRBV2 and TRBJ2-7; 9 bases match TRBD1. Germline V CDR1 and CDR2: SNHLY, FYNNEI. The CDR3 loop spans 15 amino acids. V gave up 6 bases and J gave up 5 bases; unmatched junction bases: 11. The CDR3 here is CASRDPGGQGHEQYF. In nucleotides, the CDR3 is TGTGCCAGCAGGGATCCCGGAGGACAGGGGCACGAGCAGTACTTC.

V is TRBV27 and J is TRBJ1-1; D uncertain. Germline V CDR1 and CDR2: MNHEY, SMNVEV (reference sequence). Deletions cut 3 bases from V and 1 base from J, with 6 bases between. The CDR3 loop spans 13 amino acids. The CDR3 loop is CASSFGQNTEAFF. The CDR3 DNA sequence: TGTGCCAGCAGTTTTGGGCAGAACACTGAAGCTTTCTTT.

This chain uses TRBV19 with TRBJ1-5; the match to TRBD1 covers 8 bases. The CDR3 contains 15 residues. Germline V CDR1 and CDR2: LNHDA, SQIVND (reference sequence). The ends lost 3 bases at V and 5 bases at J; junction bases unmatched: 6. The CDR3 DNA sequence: TGTGCCAGTAGTATTTGGGACAGGATAGATCAGCCCCAGCATTTT. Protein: CASSIWDRIDQPQHF.

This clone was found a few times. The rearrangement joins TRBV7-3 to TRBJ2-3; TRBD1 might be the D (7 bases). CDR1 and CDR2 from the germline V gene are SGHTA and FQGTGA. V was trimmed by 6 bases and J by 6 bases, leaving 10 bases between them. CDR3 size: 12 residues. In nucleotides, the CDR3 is TGTGCCAGCAGTCCAGGGGGGGATACGCAGTATTTT. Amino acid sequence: CASSPGGDTQYF.

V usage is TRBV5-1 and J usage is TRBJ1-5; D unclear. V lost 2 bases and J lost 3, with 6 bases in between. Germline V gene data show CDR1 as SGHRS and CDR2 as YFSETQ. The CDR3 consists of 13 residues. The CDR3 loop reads CASSLEYNQPQHF. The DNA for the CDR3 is TGCGCCAGCAGCTTAGAGTACAATCAGCCCCAGCATTTT.

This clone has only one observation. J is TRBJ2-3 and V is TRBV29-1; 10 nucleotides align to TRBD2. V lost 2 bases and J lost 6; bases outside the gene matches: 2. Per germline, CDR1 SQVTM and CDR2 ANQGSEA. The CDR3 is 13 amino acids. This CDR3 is CSVELAGVDTQYF. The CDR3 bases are TGCAGCGTTGAACTAGCGGGAGTTGATACGCAGTATTTT.

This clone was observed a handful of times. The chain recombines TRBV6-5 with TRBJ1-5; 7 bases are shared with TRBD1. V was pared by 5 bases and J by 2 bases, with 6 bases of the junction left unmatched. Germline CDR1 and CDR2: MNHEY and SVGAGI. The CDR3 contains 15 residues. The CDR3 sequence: CASSPDRVGNQPQHF. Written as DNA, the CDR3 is TGTGCCAGCAGTCCTGACAGGGTAGGCAATCAGCCCCAGCATTTT.

The CDR3 sequence is CATSRGLRNNEQFF. The CDR3 DNA sequence: TGTGCCACCAGCAGGGGACTACGTAACAATGAGCAGTTCTTC. The V gene is TRBV15, the J gene TRBJ2-1; 7 nucleotides line up with TRBD2. The CDR3 consists of 14 residues. The germline V gene has CDR1 LNHNV and CDR2 YYDKDF (reference sequence). V trimming: 3 bases; J trimming: 5 bases; junction bases outside the gene matches: 4.

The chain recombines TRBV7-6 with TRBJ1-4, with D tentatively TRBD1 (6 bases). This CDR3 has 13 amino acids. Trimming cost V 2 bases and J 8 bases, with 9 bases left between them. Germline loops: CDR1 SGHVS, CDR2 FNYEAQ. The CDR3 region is CASSLWGGEKLFF. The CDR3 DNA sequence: TGTGCCAGCAGCTTATGGGGGGGCGAAAAACTGTTTTTT.

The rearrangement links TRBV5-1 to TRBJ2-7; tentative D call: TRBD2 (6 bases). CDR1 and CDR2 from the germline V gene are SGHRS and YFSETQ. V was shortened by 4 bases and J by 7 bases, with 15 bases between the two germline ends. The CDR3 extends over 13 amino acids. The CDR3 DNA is TGCGCCAGCAGCGTTGACGAAGGGAGGGAGCAGTACTTC. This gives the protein CASSVDEGREQYF.

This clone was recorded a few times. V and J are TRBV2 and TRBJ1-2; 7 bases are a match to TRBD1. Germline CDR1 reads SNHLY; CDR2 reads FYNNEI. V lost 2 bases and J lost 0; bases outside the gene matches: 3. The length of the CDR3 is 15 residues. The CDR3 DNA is TGTGCCAGCAGTGAATTAGGACAGGCTAACTATGGCTACACCTTC. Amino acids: CASSELGQANYGYTF.

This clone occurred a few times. In nucleotides, the CDR3 is TGTGCCAGCAAACCTAGCGGGAGTGGGTACAATGAGCAGTTCTTC. This sequence encodes CASKPSGSGYNEQFF. The chain combines TRBV7-2 with TRBJ2-1, with 10 bases matching TRBD2. Germline CDR1 reads SGHTA; CDR2 reads FQGNSA. The CDR3 has 15 amino acids. V shed 7 bases and J 4 bases; nucleotides not matched to a gene: 7.

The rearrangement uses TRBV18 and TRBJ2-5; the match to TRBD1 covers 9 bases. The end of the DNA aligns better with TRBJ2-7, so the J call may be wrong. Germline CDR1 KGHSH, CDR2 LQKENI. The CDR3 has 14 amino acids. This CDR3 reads CASSPDRGSYEQYF. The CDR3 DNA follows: TGTGCCAGCTCACCAGACAGGGGGTCTTACGAGCAGTACTTC.

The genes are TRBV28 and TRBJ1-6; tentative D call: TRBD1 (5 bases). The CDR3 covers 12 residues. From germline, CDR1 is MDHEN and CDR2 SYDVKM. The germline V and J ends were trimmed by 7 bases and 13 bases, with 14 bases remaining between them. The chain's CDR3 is CASKGGDHPLHF. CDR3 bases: TGTGCCAGCAAGGGAGGGGATCACCCCCTCCACTTT.

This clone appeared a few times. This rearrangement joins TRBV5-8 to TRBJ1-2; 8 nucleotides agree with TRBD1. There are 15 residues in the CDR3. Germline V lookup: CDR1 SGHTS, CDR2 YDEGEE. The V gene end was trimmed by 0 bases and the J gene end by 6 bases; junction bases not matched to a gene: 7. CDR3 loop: CASSLEYRGGHGYTF. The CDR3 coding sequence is TGTGCCAGCAGCTTGGAATACAGGGGGGGACATGGCTACACCTTC.

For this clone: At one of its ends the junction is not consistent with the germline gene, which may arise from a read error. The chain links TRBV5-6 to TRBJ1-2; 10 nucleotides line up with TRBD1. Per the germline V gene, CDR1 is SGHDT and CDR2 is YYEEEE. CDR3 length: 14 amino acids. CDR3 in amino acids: CASSPWDRGSGYPF. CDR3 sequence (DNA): TGTGCCAGCAGCCCATGGGACAGGGGTAGCGGCTACCCCTTC.

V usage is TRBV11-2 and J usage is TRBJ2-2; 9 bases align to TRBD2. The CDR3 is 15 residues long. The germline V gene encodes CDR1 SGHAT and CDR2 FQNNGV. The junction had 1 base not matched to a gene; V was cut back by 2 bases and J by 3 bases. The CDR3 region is CASSLRGRDTGELFF. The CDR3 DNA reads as TGTGCCAGCAGCTTACGCGGGAGGGACACCGGGGAGCTGTTTTTT. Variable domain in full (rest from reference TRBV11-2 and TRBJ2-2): EAGVAQSPRYKIIEKRQSVAFWCNPISGHATLYWYQQILGQGPKLLIQFQNNGVVDDSQLPKDRFSAERLKGVDSTLKIQPAKLEDSAVYLCASSLRGRDTGELFFGEGSRLTVL.

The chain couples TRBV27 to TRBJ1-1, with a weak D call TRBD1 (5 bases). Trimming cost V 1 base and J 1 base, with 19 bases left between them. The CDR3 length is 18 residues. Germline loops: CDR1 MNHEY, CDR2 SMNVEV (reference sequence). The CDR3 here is CASSLFSTRWGENTEAFF. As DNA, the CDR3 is TGTGCCAGCAGTTTATTTTCCACTCGTTGGGGGGAGAACACTGAAGCTTTCTTT.

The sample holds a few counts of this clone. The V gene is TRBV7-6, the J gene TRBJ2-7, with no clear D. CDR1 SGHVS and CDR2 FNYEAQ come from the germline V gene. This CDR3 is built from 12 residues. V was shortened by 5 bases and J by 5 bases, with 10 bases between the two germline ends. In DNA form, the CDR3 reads TGTGCCAGCAGCCCGATGGGCGACGAGCAGTACTTC. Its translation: CASSPMGDEQYF.

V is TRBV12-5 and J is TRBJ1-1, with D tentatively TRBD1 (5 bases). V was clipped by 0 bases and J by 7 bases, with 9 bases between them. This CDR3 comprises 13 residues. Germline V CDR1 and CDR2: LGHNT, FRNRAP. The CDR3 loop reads CASGLVGGNEAFF. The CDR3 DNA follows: TGTGCTAGTGGTTTGGTGGGGGGTAATGAAGCTTTCTTT.

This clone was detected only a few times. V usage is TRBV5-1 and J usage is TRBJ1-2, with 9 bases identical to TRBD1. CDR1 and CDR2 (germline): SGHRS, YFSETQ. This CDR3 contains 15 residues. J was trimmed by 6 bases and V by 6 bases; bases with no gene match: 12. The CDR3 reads CASKEGQGALDGYTF. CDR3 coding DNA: TGCGCCAGCAAGGAGGGACAGGGTGCGCTGGATGGCTACACCTTC.

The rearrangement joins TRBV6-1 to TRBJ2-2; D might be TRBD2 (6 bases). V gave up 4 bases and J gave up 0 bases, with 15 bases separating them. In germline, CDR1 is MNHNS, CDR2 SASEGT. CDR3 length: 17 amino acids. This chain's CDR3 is CASSAGSRQANTGELFF. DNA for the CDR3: TGTGCCAGCAGTGCCGGGAGTAGGCAGGCGAACACCGGGGAGCTGTTTTTT.

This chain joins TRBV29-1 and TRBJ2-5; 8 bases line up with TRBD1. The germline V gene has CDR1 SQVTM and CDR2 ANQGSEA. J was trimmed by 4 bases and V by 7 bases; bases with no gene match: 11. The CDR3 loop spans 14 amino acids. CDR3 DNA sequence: TGCAGCGCAGACAGGACAGGGTTGGGAGAGACCCAGTACTTC. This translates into CSADRTGLGETQYF.

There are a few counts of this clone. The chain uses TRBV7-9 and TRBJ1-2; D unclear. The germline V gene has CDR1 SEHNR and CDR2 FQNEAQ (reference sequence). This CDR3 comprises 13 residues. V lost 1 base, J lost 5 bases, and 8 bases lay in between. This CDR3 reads CASSLVGEYGYTF. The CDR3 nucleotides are TGTGCCAGCAGCTTAGTTGGGGAGTATGGCTACACCTTC.